This TCR beta chain came from a study of CD8+CD57+ T cells in acquired aplastic anemia. The CDR3 runs 16 residues. V was clipped by 0 bases and J by 7 bases; unmatched bases: 5. Germline V gene lookup returns CDR1 MNHEY and CDR2 SVGAGI. The patients chosen for sequencing had shown expansion of CD8+CD57+ cells (detected by flow cytometry). For CDR3 and TCR beta VDJ profiling, genomic DNA was the template used. Via MiXCR, TCRdb re-called the reads, giving one row per CDR3 protein. The repertoire holds about 200,000 distinct CDR3 sequences, with less than 75% as singletons. The origin of this receptor is a human donor with aplastic anemia. Sequenced: sorted CD4+, CD8+, or CD8+CD57+ T cells (not recorded which) from PBMCs. The chain is built from TRBV6-5 and TRBJ1-4; TRBD1 aligns across 10 bases. The CDR3 region has the DNA TGTGCCAGCAGTTACTCACCGGGGGACAGGGGTGAAAAACTGTTTTTT. Residues: CASSYSPGDRGEKLFF.